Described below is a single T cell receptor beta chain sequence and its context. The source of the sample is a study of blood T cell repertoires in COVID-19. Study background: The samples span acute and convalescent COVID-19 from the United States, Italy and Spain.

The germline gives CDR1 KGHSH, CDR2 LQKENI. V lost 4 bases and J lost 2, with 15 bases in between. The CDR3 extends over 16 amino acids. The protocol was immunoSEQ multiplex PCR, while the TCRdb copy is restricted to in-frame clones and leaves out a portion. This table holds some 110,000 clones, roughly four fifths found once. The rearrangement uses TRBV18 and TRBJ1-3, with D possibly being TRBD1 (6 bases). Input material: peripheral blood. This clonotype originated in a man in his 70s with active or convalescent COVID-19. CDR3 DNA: TGTGCCAGCTCACTCCCCGCCAGGGGAACTGGAAACACCATATATTTT. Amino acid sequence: CASSLPARGTGNTIYF.